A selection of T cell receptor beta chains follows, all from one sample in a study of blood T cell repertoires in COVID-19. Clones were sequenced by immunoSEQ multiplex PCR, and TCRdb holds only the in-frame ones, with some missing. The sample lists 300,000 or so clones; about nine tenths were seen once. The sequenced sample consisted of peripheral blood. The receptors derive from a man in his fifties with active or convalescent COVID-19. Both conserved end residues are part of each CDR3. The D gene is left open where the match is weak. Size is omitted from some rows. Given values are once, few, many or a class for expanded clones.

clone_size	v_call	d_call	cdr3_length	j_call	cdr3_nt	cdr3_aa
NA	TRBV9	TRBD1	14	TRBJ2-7	TGTGCCAGCAGCGTACAGGGACAGTCCTACGAGCAGTACTTC	CASSVQGQSYEQYF
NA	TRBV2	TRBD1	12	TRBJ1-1	TGTGCCAGCAGTCTTGACAGGGGGCGAGCTTTCTTT	CASSLDRGRAFF
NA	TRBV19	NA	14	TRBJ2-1	TGTGCCAGCGTCGACCTAGCCGCCCACAATGAGCAGTTCTTC	CASVDLAAHNEQFF
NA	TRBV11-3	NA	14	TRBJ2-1	TGTGCCAGCAGCTTAGGATCCCTGGCCCATGAGCAGTTCTTC	CASSLGSLAHEQFF
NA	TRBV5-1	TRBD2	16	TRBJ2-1	TGCGCCAGCAGCTTGATAGGTCTAGCGGGGGACAATGAGCAGTTCTTC	CASSLIGLAGDNEQFF
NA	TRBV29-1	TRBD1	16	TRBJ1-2	TGCAGCGTTCGTCGGACAGGGGCTACAGCTAACTATGGCTACACCTTC	CSVRRTGATANYGYTF
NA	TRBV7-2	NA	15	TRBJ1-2	TGTGCCACCCTTTCCTCACGCGGGGGACCCCATGGCTACACCTTC	CATLSSRGGPHGYTF
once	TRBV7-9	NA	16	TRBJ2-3	TGTGCCAGCAGCTTTCTTTTACTAGCAAGGTCAGATACGCAGTATTTT	CASSFLLLARSDTQYF
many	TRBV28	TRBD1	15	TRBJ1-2	TGTGCCAGCAGTTCGTCCGGGACAGGGGTTGGCGGCTACACCTTC	CASSSSGTGVGGYTF
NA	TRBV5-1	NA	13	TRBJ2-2	TGCGCCAGCAGCTTGAGCGACACCGGGGAGCTGTTTTTT	CASSLSDTGELFF
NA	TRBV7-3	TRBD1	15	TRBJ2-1	TGTGCCAGCAGCTCCGGACAGGGCTCCTACAATGAGCAGTTCTTC	CASSSGQGSYNEQFF
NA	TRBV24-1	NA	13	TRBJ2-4	TGTGCCACCAGTGACACGGGTTCAAACATTCAGTACTTC	CATSDTGSNIQYF
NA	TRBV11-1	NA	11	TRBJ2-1	TGTGCCACCTCAGGGGCGGGTGGGCAGTTCTTC	CATSGAGGQFF
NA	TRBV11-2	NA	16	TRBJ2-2	TGTGCCAGCAGCTTAGGTGTGGGAGTGGACACCGGGGAGCTGTTTTTT	CASSLGVGVDTGELFF
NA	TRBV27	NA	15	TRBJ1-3	TGTGCCAGCAGTAGGGGGGGCGGGCCTGGAAACACCATATATTTT	CASSRGGGPGNTIYF
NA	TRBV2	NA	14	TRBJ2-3	TGTGCCAGCTGTGAGCGATCAAACACAGATACGCAGTATTTT	CASCERSNTDTQYF
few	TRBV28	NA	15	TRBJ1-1	TGTGCCAGCAGTTTATGGACAGGAGTGAACACTGAAGCTTTCTTT	CASSLWTGVNTEAFF
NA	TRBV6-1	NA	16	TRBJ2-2	TGTGCCAGCAGTGCCAGCGGGGCAGGGGGCGCCGGGGAGCTGTTTTTT	CASSASGAGGAGELFF
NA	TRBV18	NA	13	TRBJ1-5	TGTGCCAGCTCACCAAGACAGAATCAGCCCCAGCATTTT	CASSPRQNQPQHF
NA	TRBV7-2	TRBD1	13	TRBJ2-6	TGTGCCAGCAGCTTGACAGGGCCCAACGTCCTGACTTTC	CASSLTGPNVLTF
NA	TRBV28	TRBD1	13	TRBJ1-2	TGTGCCAGCAGCCCGACAGGGGTCGGTGGCTACACCTTC	CASSPTGVGGYTF
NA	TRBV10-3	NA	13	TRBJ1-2	TGTGCCATCAGTGATTCGGATCAGGATGGCTACACCTTC	CAISDSDQDGYTF
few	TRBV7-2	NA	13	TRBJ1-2	TGTGCCAGCAGCTCCCGGAGGTCTATTGGCTACACCTTC	CASSSRRSIGYTF
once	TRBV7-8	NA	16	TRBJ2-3	TGTGCCACGAAGGAGGGCCAACGGCTGTCGGTGGGTACGCAGTATTTT	CATKEGQRLSVGTQYF
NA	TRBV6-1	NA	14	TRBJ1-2	TGTGCCAGCAGTGAGATGGCCAATTCCGAGGACTACACCTTC	CASSEMANSEDYTF
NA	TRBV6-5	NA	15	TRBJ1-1	TGTGCCAGCAGTTACTCGAGCGGTAAGGACACTGAAGCTTTCTTT	CASSYSSGKDTEAFF
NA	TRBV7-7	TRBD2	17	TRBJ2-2	TGTGCCAGCAGCCAGAAGGGTTCTAGCGGGAGTCCCGGGGAGCTGTTTTTT	CASSQKGSSGSPGELFF
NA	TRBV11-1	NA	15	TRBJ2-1	TGTGCCAGCAGCTTCTATAAGAGCTCCTACAATGAGCAGTTCTTC	CASSFYKSSYNEQFF
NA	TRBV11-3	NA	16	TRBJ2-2	TGTGCCAGCAGCTTCGGGGGCAGGGGGGTCCCCGGGGAGCTGTTTTTT	CASSFGGRGVPGELFF
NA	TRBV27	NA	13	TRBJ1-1	TGTGCCAGCAGTCACAATCGGGGGACTGAAGCTTTCTTT	CASSHNRGTEAFF